This note documents a single T cell receptor beta chain sequence. The antigen remains undetermined. This sample's treatment: about 20 received Ad26.COV2.S at low or high dose, single or two shots; about 5 received placebo; per-sample allocation not given. Each sample was drawn 63 days after the first injection (of vaccine or placebo). The donor was a Boston adult aged 18-55 years. An Ad26 vector that expressed Wuhan-strain SARS-CoV-2 spike constituted the vaccine. Method: immunoSEQ multiplex PCR; TCRdb's copy keeps in-frame clones and lacks some. The table includes 400,000 to 500,000 clones, roughly 89% detected once. The germline gives CDR1 LGHNA, CDR2 YNFKEQ. The V segment lost 2 bases and the J segment 0 bases; nucleotides outside the gene matches: 15. The CDR3 loop spans 22 amino acids. These data belong to a study of Ad26.COV2.S vaccination and SARS-CoV-2 variants. General study findings and limits: Spike-specific TCR breadth was greater after Ad26.COV2.S than placebo. Substantial post-vaccination breadth of spike-specific CD8+ and CD4+ T cell responses was reported.

The chain employs TRBV4-2 and TRBJ2-6; 11 bases match TRBD1. This TCR came from a person aged 18 to 65 who received the Ad26.COV2.S COVID-19 vaccine or a placebo. Sample: peripheral blood, taken in a trial of Ad26.COV2.S vaccine versus placebo. This CDR3 is CASSQRAPGQGVLSSGANVLTF. The DNA for the CDR3 is TGTGCCAGCAGCCAAAGGGCCCCGGGACAGGGGGTGCTAAGCTCTGGGGCCAACGTCCTGACTTTC.